This record concerns one T cell receptor beta chain sequence. As yet, its antigen is unknown. Amplification used 60 Vbeta primers and 13 Jbeta primers. Repertoires were generated with immunoSEQ multiplex PCR, while TCRdb's copy carries only in-frame clones and drops some. This table has around 150,000 clones, about 88% appearing once. Nominal health characterized the donors when sampled, though unrecorded immune exposures were likely. V lost 4 bases to trimming and J lost 6 bases; unmatched junction nucleotides: 5. The CDR3 extends over 15 amino acids. CDR1 and CDR2 from the germline V gene are MNHEY and SVGAGI. This sample was taken from a study of cytomegalovirus exposure and HLA in healthy donors. Overall study findings and caveats: Researchers reported that three CMV-associated chains were confirmed in vitro as CMV antigen-specific. Later analysis identified a missense DCLRE1C variant that was linked to TCR beta V- and J-gene trimming.

This chain joins TRBV6-5 and TRBJ2-1, with 11 positions matching TRBD2. The sequencing input was PBMCs. The TCR comes from a woman aged 18-29 years in good health and CMV-seronegative. This chain's CDR3 is CASSFLAGGGNEQFF. The CDR3 DNA follows: TGTGCCAGCAGTTTCCTAGCGGGGGGTGGCAATGAGCAGTTCTTC.